The 8 T cell receptor beta chains below were found in one sample sequenced in a study of blood T cell repertoires in COVID-19. Clones were read by immunoSEQ multiplex PCR, and TCRdb kept only the in-frame ones, dropping some. The sample has around 300,000 clones, 80% to 90% seen once. Input material: peripheral blood. Source of these receptors: a woman aged 70-85 years with acute or convalescent COVID-19.

The J gene is TRBJ1-2, the V gene TRBV7-9; 9 nucleotides agree with TRBD1. V lost 6 bases to trimming and J lost 8 bases; unmatched junction nucleotides: 10. Germline values: CDR1 SEHNR, CDR2 FQNEAQ (reference sequence). The CDR3 has 14 residues. DNA of the CDR3: TGTGCCAGCAGGGGGACAGGGAATTGGGACGGCTACACCTTC. It codes for CASRGTGNWDGYTF. The full variable domain, with the rest looked up from reference TRBV7-9 and TRBJ1-2, is DTGVSQNPRHKITKRGQNVTFRCDPISEHNRLYWYRQTLGQGPEFLTYFQNEAQLEKSRLLSDRFSAERPKGSFSTLEIQRTEQGDSAMYLCASRGTGNWDGYTFGSGTRLTVV.

In its sample, this clone was seen a few times. Other DNA sequences of this sample code for an identical CDR3. V is TRBV29-1 and J is TRBJ1-1; TRBD1 matches at 9 bases. Germline CDR1 reads SQVTM; CDR2 reads ANQGSEA. Losses at the gene ends were 6 bases for V and 2 bases for J; bases not matched to a gene: 4. CDR3 length: 13 amino acids. CDR3 in amino acids: CSVGQGLNTEAFF. CDR3 bases: TGCAGCGTCGGACAGGGGCTAAACACTGAAGCTTTCTTT.

J is TRBJ2-6 and V is TRBV18, with D uncertain. This CDR3 spans 13 amino acids. Germline CDR1 is KGHSH and CDR2 is LQKENI. V was clipped by 3 bases and J by 3 bases, with 3 bases between them. CDR3 sequence: CASSPSGANVLTF. As DNA, the CDR3 is TGTGCCAGCTCACCGAGTGGGGCCAACGTCCTGACTTTC.

The chain has TRBV3-1 (or the pseudogene TRBV3-2) and TRBJ1-4; TRBD1 agrees at 8 bases. The V gene end was trimmed by 1 base and the J gene end by 7 bases; junction bases not matched to a gene: 8. The CDR3 spans 16 residues. The germline gives CDR1 LGHDT, CDR2 YNNKEL (reference sequence). In nucleotides, the CDR3 is TGTGCCAGCAGCCAAGGGACAGGGCCGGGTTTTGAAAAACTGTTTTTT. This translates into CASSQGTGPGFEKLFF.

This clone was detected only once. The chain joins TRBV6-5 to TRBJ1-2; 8 bases match TRBD1. There are 15 residues in the CDR3. Germline values: CDR1 MNHEY, CDR2 SVGAGI. The V and J ends lost 2 bases and 3 bases, in that order; junction bases with no gene match: 5. Here the CDR3 reads CASSYRKDRDYGYTF. Written as DNA, the CDR3 is TGTGCCAGCAGTTACCGGAAGGACAGGGACTATGGCTACACCTTC.

The sample holds a few counts of this clone. The rearrangement links TRBV11-2 to TRBJ2-7; tentatively, D is TRBD2 (5 bases). The ends were cut back, 7 bases at V and 0 bases at J, with 10 bases in the middle. CDR1 is SGHAT, CDR2 FQNNGV, per germline. The CDR3 consists of 13 residues. Here the CDR3 reads CASTLTSSYEQYF. Written as DNA, the CDR3 is TGTGCCAGCACCCTTACTAGCTCCTACGAGCAGTACTTC.

The chain couples TRBV7-8 to TRBJ2-2; 8 bases are shared with TRBD1. This CDR3 spans 14 amino acids. Trimming took 8 bases from V and 5 from J; bases not matched to a gene: 7. The V gene's germline CDR1 is SGHVS and CDR2 FQNEAQ. The CDR3 bases are TGTGCCAGCGCCTCCCGGACAGGGACCGGGGAGCTGTTTTTT. Encoded protein: CASASRTGTGELFF.

This clone was seen a few times. The rearrangement uses TRBV4-1 and TRBJ1-1; no clear D gene. Germline CDR1 is MGHRA and CDR2 is YSYEKL. There are 14 residues in the CDR3. V lost 3 bases and J lost 0, with 8 bases in between. The CDR3 DNA follows: TGCGCCAGCAGCCAGCAGGCCTTGAACACTGAAGCTTTCTTT. It codes for CASSQQALNTEAFF.